The 13 T cell receptor beta chains below come from one sample, sequenced in a study of blood T cell repertoires in COVID-19. Profiling relied on immunoSEQ multiplex PCR, and the TCRdb table lists in-frame clones only, not all of them. The sample contains approximately 67,000 clones, over 80% of which appear only once. The sequencing input was peripheral blood. These receptor sequences come from a man over 45 with active COVID-19.

The genes are TRBV4-2 and TRBJ2-7; 11 bases agree with TRBD2. Germline V gene sequence: CDR1 LGHNA, CDR2 YNFKEQ. Losses at the gene ends were 2 bases for V and 4 bases for J; bases not matched to a gene: 4. The CDR3 has 15 residues. The CDR3 reads CASSQRGTSGYEQYF. In nucleotides, the CDR3 is TGTGCCAGCAGCCAAAGGGGGACTAGCGGATACGAGCAGTACTTC.

The chain joins TRBV4-3 to TRBJ1-2; D is ambiguous. This CDR3 has 13 residues. V shed 4 bases and J shed 3 bases, with 9 bases lying between them. In germline, CDR1 is LGHNA, CDR2 YSLEER. The CDR3 DNA sequence: TGCGCCAGCAGCCCAGAGGGAGACTATGGCTACACCTTC. This gives the protein CASSPEGDYGYTF.

This clone was found a few times. For the CDR3, the DNA is TGTGCCAGCAGTGAAGAGAGGACAGGGGTGGACGAGCAGTACTTC. It is translated as CASSEERTGVDEQYF. The rearrangement joins TRBV6-1 to TRBJ2-7; 9 positions agree with TRBD1. The V segment lost 1 base and the J segment 5 bases; nucleotides outside the gene matches: 6. The CDR3 sequence is 15 residues long. The germline CDR1 and CDR2 sequences are MNHNS and SASEGT.

The CDR3 is CASSPNGGLAKTDTQYF. DNA of the CDR3: TGCGCCAGCAGCCCGAACGGTGGGCTAGCGAAGACAGATACGCAGTATTTT. J is TRBJ2-3 and V is TRBV5-1; D is possibly TRBD2 (6 bases). V was pared by 4 bases and J by 3 bases, with 21 bases between. Germline V lookup: CDR1 SGHRS, CDR2 YFSETQ. The CDR3 length is 17 residues.

The chain combines TRBV30 with TRBJ1-3, with a tentative D call TRBD1 (5 bases). Trimming cost V 0 bases and J 5 bases, with 11 bases left between them. CDR1 is GTSNPN, CDR2 SVGIG, per germline (reference sequence). This CDR3 spans 14 amino acids. The CDR3 protein is CAWSVQGLRNTIYF. The CDR3 DNA follows: TGTGCCTGGAGTGTTCAGGGCTTACGAAACACCATATATTTT.

The genes are TRBV19 and TRBJ1-2; D is unresolved. This CDR3 is built from 13 residues. The V gene lost 7 bases and the J gene lost 3 bases, with 12 bases spanning the gap. Germline V gene data show CDR1 as LNHDA and CDR2 as SQIVND (reference sequence). The CDR3 protein is CASKLRSDYGYTF. For the CDR3, the DNA is TGTGCCAGTAAACTAAGGTCCGACTATGGCTACACCTTC.

The rearrangement uses TRBV5-1 and TRBJ1-2; TRBD1 agrees at 12 bases. This CDR3 is built from 18 residues. The V and J ends lost 0 bases and 8 bases, in that order; junction bases with no gene match: 14. CDR1 and CDR2 (germline): SGHRS, YFSETQ. The CDR3 DNA reads as TGCGCCAGCAGCTTGGGACCTCTCTCCGGGACAGGGGGCGCCGGCTACACCTTC. It codes for CASSLGPLSGTGGAGYTF.

The V call is TRBV6-2 or TRBV6-3, the J call TRBJ1-1; D not resolved. Germline CDR1 and CDR2: MNHEY and SVGEGT. This CDR3 spans 12 amino acids. Between the trimmed V and J ends, which lost 6 bases and 7 bases, there was a span of 12 bases. DNA of the CDR3: TGTGCCAGCAGCAAGTCCAGGCTTGAAGCTTTCTTT. It is translated as CASSKSRLEAFF.

This CDR3 is CASSPQGYTEAFF. The CDR3 DNA sequence: TGTGCCAGCTCACCCCAGGGGTACACTGAAGCTTTCTTT. V and J are TRBV18 and TRBJ1-1; possible D gene TRBD1, 6 bases. V was clipped by 3 bases and J by 3 bases, with 8 bases between them. The CDR3 is 13 residues long. The germline V gene encodes CDR1 KGHSH and CDR2 LQKENI.

The rearrangement uses TRBV19 and TRBJ2-1, with 15 bases lining up with TRBD2. Unmatched junction bases numbered 7, after V lost 6 bases and J lost 7 bases. Germline V gene lookup returns CDR1 LNHDA and CDR2 SQIVND (reference sequence). The CDR3 loop spans 16 amino acids. CDR3 in amino acids: CASRRTSGRAHNEQFF. The CDR3 DNA follows: TGTGCCAGTAGGCGGACTAGCGGGAGGGCGCATAATGAGCAGTTCTTC. The full variable domain, in which reference TRBV19 and TRBJ2-1 provide the parts outside the CDR3, is DGGITQSPKYLFRKEGQNVTLSCEQNLNHDAMYWYRQDPGQGLRLIYYSQIVNDFQKGDIAEGYSVSREKKESFPLTVTSAQKNPTAFYLCASRRTSGRAHNEQFFGPGTRLTVL.

This clone showed up just a few times. The chain links TRBV28 to TRBJ1-1, with TRBD1 matching 9 bases. The ends lost 4 bases at V and 7 bases at J; junction bases unmatched: 19. The CDR3 has 18 amino acids. The V gene's germline CDR1 is MDHEN and CDR2 SYDVKM. DNA for the CDR3: TGTGCCAGCAGTTCACCGTACAGGGGGCGCGTCGTCGGGAATGAAGCTTTCTTT. This codes for CASSSPYRGRVVGNEAFF.

The rearrangement uses TRBV6-5 and TRBJ1-5; TRBD1 aligns across 9 bases. The CDR3 sequence is 16 residues long. The V gene's germline CDR1 is MNHEY and CDR2 SVGAGI. V lost 4 bases and J lost 7; bases outside the gene matches: 11. DNA of the CDR3: TGTGCCAGCAGTTCCACGGACAGGGGTGGACGCCAGCCCCAGCATTTT. Protein: CASSSTDRGGRQPQHF.

This chain links TRBV7-2 with TRBJ2-2, with D possibly matching TRBD1 (5 bases). With 4 bases removed from V and 5 bases from J, the gap between germline ends came to 8 bases. CDR3 length: 13 residues. CDR1 is SGHTA and CDR2 is FQGNSA in the germline V gene. CDR3 sequence: CASSSRVTGELFF. DNA for the CDR3: TGTGCCAGCAGCTCCAGGGTGACCGGGGAGCTGTTTTTT.